A single sample gave rise to the 12 T cell receptor beta chains below, sequenced in a study of blood T cell repertoires in COVID-19. Only in-frame clones appear in the TCRdb table, and some are missing; sequencing was by immunoSEQ multiplex PCR. The sample records around 170,000 clones, around 86% being singletons. The specimen was peripheral blood. These receptors were obtained from a man in his forties or fifties with active or convalescent COVID-19.

The chain couples TRBV18 to TRBJ2-5; D gene uncertain. This CDR3 comprises 15 residues. Germline CDR1 and CDR2: KGHSH and LQKENI. Trimming removed 2 bases at V and 1 base at J, with 11 bases between. The CDR3 sequence: CASSPADGAQETQYF. The CDR3 region has the DNA TGTGCCAGCTCACCAGCCGATGGAGCCCAAGAGACCCAGTACTTC.

This chain links TRBV5-4 with TRBJ2-3, with 8 bases that match TRBD1. The ends lost 6 bases at V and 1 base at J; junction bases unmatched: 4. The germline CDR1 and CDR2 sequences are SGHNT and YYREEE (reference sequence). The CDR3 is 14 residues long. CDR3 amino acids: CASKDREGTDTQYF. The CDR3, as DNA: TGTGCCAGCAAGGACAGGGAAGGCACAGATACGCAGTATTTT.

This clone appeared once. The genes are TRBV10-1 and TRBJ2-1, with TRBD1 identical over 10 bases. The germline CDR1 and CDR2 sequences are WNHNN and SYGVQD (reference sequence). V lost 5 bases and J lost 6; bases outside the gene matches: 10. The CDR3 has 16 residues. Written as DNA, the CDR3 is TGCGCCAGCAGTCAATACCCGGGACAGGGGTTCAATGAGCAGTTCTTC. Encoded protein: CASSQYPGQGFNEQFF.

The chain has TRBV7-9 and TRBJ1-5; TRBD1 might be the D (5 bases). The V and J ends lost 5 bases and 2 bases respectively, with 10 bases between them. CDR3 length equals 14 residues. Germline lookup yields CDR1 SEHNR and CDR2 FQNEAQ (reference sequence). The chain's CDR3 is CASSKTAGNQPQHF. For the CDR3, the DNA is TGTGCCAGCAGCAAGACAGCAGGCAATCAGCCCCAGCATTTT.

In its sample, this clone was seen a few times. The V and J genes are TRBV5-4 and TRBJ1-6, with a weak D call TRBD1 (6 bases). The length of the CDR3 is 15 residues. Trimming shortened V by 4 bases and J by 6 bases, and 14 bases separated the two germline ends. Germline V gene data show CDR1 as SGHNT and CDR2 as YYREEE (reference sequence). As DNA, the CDR3 is TGTGCCAGCAGCACCCTGGGACAAGCTAATTCACCCCTCCACTTT. This sequence encodes CASSTLGQANSPLHF.

This clone came up a few times. The rearrangement uses TRBV7-9 and TRBJ2-7; 11 nucleotides match TRBD1. Germline V gene data show CDR1 as SEHNR and CDR2 as FQNEAQ (reference sequence). The CDR3 has 14 amino acids. The V gene end was trimmed by 5 bases and the J gene end by 7 bases; junction bases not matched to a gene: 7. The CDR3 bases are TGTGCCAGCAGCATCGGACAGGGGGCTAGGGAGCAGTACTTC. This encodes CASSIGQGAREQYF.

The chain combines TRBV7-3 with TRBJ1-2, with 7 bases that match TRBD1. Germline V CDR1 and CDR2: SGHTA, FQGTGA. The CDR3 runs 15 residues. Trimming cost V 5 bases and J 0 bases; bases outside gene matches: 6. In nucleotides, the CDR3 is TGTGCCAGCAGCCCCACCGGGACAGCTAACTATGGCTACACCTTC. Residues: CASSPTGTANYGYTF.

V and J are TRBV7-2 and TRBJ2-4; weak D call: TRBD1 (7 bases). Trimming took off 1 base at V and 7 bases at J, with 14 bases between the two ends. CDR1 and CDR2 (germline): SGHTA, FQGNSA. This CDR3 is 15 amino acids long. CDR3 sequence reads: CASSLDRGLANIQYF. CDR3 DNA sequence: TGTGCCAGCAGCTTAGACAGGGGACTGGCGAACATTCAGTACTTC. The full variable domain, completed using reference TRBV7-2 and TRBJ2-4, is GAGVSQSPSNKVTEKGKDVELRCDPISGHTALYWYRQSLGQGLEFLIYFQGNSAPDKSGLPSDRFSAERTGGSVSTLTIQRTQQEDSAVYLCASSLDRGLANIQYFGAGTRLSVL.

V usage is TRBV28 and J usage is TRBJ1-2; 7 bases fit TRBD1. The CDR3 is made up of 14 amino acids. V lost 5 bases and J lost 4; bases outside the gene matches: 7. Germline V gene lookup returns CDR1 MDHEN and CDR2 SYDVKM. The CDR3, as DNA: TGTGCCAGCAGTAGGGGGCATTTACTCTATGGCTACACCTTC. Translated, it gives CASSRGHLLYGYTF.

This clone was observed a few times. The rearrangement joins TRBV28 to TRBJ2-1, with TRBD1 matching 8 bases. Trimming cost V 6 bases and J 7 bases; bases outside gene matches: 8. Germline CDR1 MDHEN, CDR2 SYDVKM. CDR3 length: 14 residues. CDR3 sequence (DNA): TGTGCCAGCAGCCCGGACAGGGTAGGAAATGAGCAGTTCTTC. This codes for CASSPDRVGNEQFF.

The rearrangement joins TRBV30 to TRBJ1-2, with 7 positions matching TRBD1. The V gene's germline CDR1 is GTSNPN and CDR2 SVGIG (reference sequence). The CDR3 contains 14 residues. The ends lost 5 bases at V and 1 base at J; junction bases unmatched: 7. In DNA, the CDR3 is TGTGCCTGGTGGCGGGACAGATATAACTATGGCTACACCTTC. It specifies CAWWRDRYNYGYTF.

This chain links TRBV28 with TRBJ1-6, with a weak D call TRBD1 (5 bases). This CDR3 has 18 amino acids. V was clipped by 4 bases and J by 0 bases, with 16 bases between them. Per the germline V gene, CDR1 is MDHEN and CDR2 is SYDVKM. The CDR3 sequence: CASSSYLGGSSYNSPLHF. DNA of the CDR3: TGTGCCAGCAGTTCTTATCTCGGGGGAAGCTCCTATAATTCACCCCTCCACTTT.